A single sample is the source of the 20 T cell receptor beta chains below, sequenced in a study of patients and donors after allogeneic stem cell transplantation. Each CDR3 protein is one row after TCRdb ran MiXCR on the RT-PCR reads. Of about 230,000 distinct CDR3 sequences listed, roughly an eighth are singletons. Sequenced: blood, either unsorted or a sorted T cell fraction (not recorded which). The source of these receptors is a human donor who was either an allogeneic HSCT recipient or a stem cell or donor lymphocyte infusion donor (not recorded which). It is not recorded whose cells these are; they may come from a transplant donor.

This clonotype was recorded a few times. The chain uses TRBV12-3 or TRBV12-4 and TRBJ2-1; D ambiguous. Trimming took 3 bases from V and 0 from J, leaving 18 bases between them. This CDR3 has 18 amino acids. CDR3: CASSFSPPVPSSYNEQFF. Here the CDR3 DNA reads TGTGCCAGCAGTTTTTCACCCCCGGTCCCAAGCTCCTACAATGAGCAGTTCTTC.

This chain joins TRBV5-1 and TRBJ2-3; perhaps TRBD2 as D (5 bases). The V gene lost 0 bases and the J gene lost 3 bases, with 14 bases spanning the gap. This CDR3 comprises 16 residues. Per the germline V gene, CDR1 is SGHRS and CDR2 is YFSETQ. The DNA of the CDR3 is TGCGCCAGCAGCTTGGCGGGGATAGGTGGAACAGATACGCAGTATTTT. This encodes CASSLAGIGGTDTQYF.

The chain has TRBV5-4 and TRBJ2-5; 13 bases map to TRBD2. Germline V gene data show CDR1 as SGHNT and CDR2 as YYREEE (reference sequence). The CDR3 runs 16 residues. The V and J ends lost 4 bases and 5 bases, in that order; junction bases with no gene match: 8. Here the CDR3 reads CASSNAGTSGTETQYF. The CDR3 DNA is TGTGCCAGCAGCAACGCCGGGACTAGCGGGACGGAGACCCAGTACTTC.

In this sample, this clonotype turned up many times. The chain is built from TRBV7-3 and TRBJ2-3; TRBD2 aligns across 10 bases. Germline-derived CDR1 and CDR2 are SGHTA and FQGTGA. There are 16 residues in the CDR3. Trimming at V came to 2 bases and at J to 4 bases, leaving 6 bases not matched to a gene. The CDR3 nucleotides are TGTGCCAGCAGCTTAGCCCCGACTAGCGGGTCAGATACGCAGTATTTT. This codes for CASSLAPTSGSDTQYF. Variable domain in full (rest from reference TRBV7-3 and TRBJ2-3): GAGVSQTPSNKVTEKGKYVELRCDPISGHTALYWYRQSLGQGPEFLIYFQGTGAADDSGLPNDRFFAVRPEGSVSTLKIQRTERGDSAVYLCASSLAPTSGSDTQYFGPGTRLTVL.

This clonotype was observed a few times. J is TRBJ2-2 and V is TRBV7-2; the D is unclear. CDR3 length: 14 residues. V was clipped by 5 bases and J by 5 bases, with 12 bases between them. CDR1 and CDR2 from the germline V gene are SGHTA and FQGNSA. The chain's CDR3 is CASSPQFGTGELFF. The DNA of the CDR3 is TGTGCCAGCAGCCCCCAGTTTGGAACCGGGGAGCTGTTTTTT.

In its sample, this clonotype was seen a few times. V gene TRBV12-3 or TRBV12-4 combines with J gene TRBJ1-2; 8 positions agree with TRBD1. The V and J ends lost 6 bases and 8 bases, in that order; junction bases with no gene match: 8. There are 13 residues in the CDR3. The CDR3 DNA follows: TGTGCCAGCAGGCCGGACAGGGTGGAAGGCTACACCTTC. This encodes CASRPDRVEGYTF.

V gene TRBV19 combines with J gene TRBJ2-3; TRBD2 aligns across 7 bases. The ends lost 3 bases at V and 1 base at J; junction bases unmatched: 4. The germline gives CDR1 LNHDA, CDR2 SQIVND (reference sequence). The CDR3 has 15 residues. CDR3 in amino acids: CASSMKRGRTDTQYF. For the CDR3, the DNA is TGTGCCAGTAGTATGAAGCGGGGTCGCACAGATACGCAGTATTTT.

The gene calls are TRBV27 and TRBJ1-5; D possibly corresponds to TRBD1 (5 bases). V lost 0 bases, J lost 9 bases, and 12 bases lay in between. Germline V CDR1 and CDR2: MNHEY, SMNVEV (reference sequence). The CDR3 runs 14 residues. In nucleotides, the CDR3 is TGTGCCAGCAGTTTATCGATCGGGGCAGGGCCCCAGCATTTT. Translated: CASSLSIGAGPQHF.

A few counts support this clonotype. The chain has TRBV20-1 and TRBJ2-1, with D perhaps matching TRBD2 (5 bases). Trimming cost V 3 bases and J 2 bases, with 14 bases left between them. Germline loops: CDR1 DFQATT, CDR2 SNEGSKA (reference sequence). This CDR3 has 15 amino acids. DNA of the CDR3: TGCAGTGCTAGTCCCGGGAACGGGGCCTACAATGAGCAGTTCTTC. Encoded protein: CSASPGNGAYNEQFF.

This clonotype occurred a few times. The chain couples TRBV5-1 to TRBJ2-3; D call uncertain. The CDR3 is 14 residues long. Trimming pared 0 bases from V and 4 bases from J, leaving 9 bases between. The V gene's germline CDR1 is SGHRS and CDR2 YFSETQ. CDR3 loop: CASSLVRRPDTQYF. CDR3 DNA sequence: TGCGCCAGCAGCTTGGTCCGACGGCCAGATACGCAGTATTTT. Variable domain in full (rest from reference TRBV5-1 and TRBJ2-3): KAGVTQTPRYLIKTRGQQVTLSCSPISGHRSVSWYQQTPGQGLQFLFEYFSETQRNKGNFPGRFSGRQFSNSRSEMNVSTLELGDSALYLCASSLVRRPDTQYFGPGTRLTVL.

This clonotype was seen more than once but under ten times. V gene TRBV18 combines with J gene TRBJ2-1, with 8 bases fitting TRBD2. Germline CDR1 is KGHSH and CDR2 is LQKENI. CDR3 length: 16 amino acids. V was pared by 6 bases and J by 9 bases, with 16 bases of the junction left unmatched. CDR3 sequence: CASSPSRAGGLGEQFF. The CDR3 nucleotides are TGTGCCAGCTCCCCATCACGCGCGGGAGGCTTGGGTGAGCAGTTCTTC. Looking up the rest from reference TRBV18 and TRBJ2-1 gives the full variable domain: NAGVMQNPRHLVRRRGQEARLRCSPMKGHSHVYWYRQLPEEGLKFMVYLQKENIIDESGMPKERFSAEFPKEGPSILRIQQVVRGDSAAYFCASSPSRAGGLGEQFFGPGTRLTVL.

The rearrangement joins TRBV7-2 to TRBJ2-3; weak D call: TRBD2 (5 bases). Trimming shortened V by 5 bases and J by 0 bases, and 9 bases separated the two germline ends. The CDR3 contains 14 residues. The germline V gene encodes CDR1 SGHTA and CDR2 FQGNSA. The CDR3 here is CASSRAASTDTQYF. The CDR3 DNA is TGTGCCAGCAGCCGAGCGGCTAGCACAGATACGCAGTATTTT.

The chain combines TRBV20-1 with TRBJ2-7; TRBD2 aligns across 9 bases. The trim removed 3 bases at V and 6 bases at J, leaving 9 bases unmatched. CDR3 length: 14 residues. CDR1 DFQATT and CDR2 SNEGSKA come from the germline V gene (reference sequence). CDR3 sequence reads: CSASVSGRPSEQYF. CDR3 in DNA: TGCAGTGCTAGTGTGAGCGGGAGGCCTTCCGAGCAGTACTTC.

The sample holds many counts of this clonotype. The chain recombines TRBV12-3 or TRBV12-4 with TRBJ2-7; 12 bases match TRBD1. Unmatched junction bases numbered 10, after V lost 4 bases and J lost 6 bases. The CDR3 totals 16 residues. CDR3 residues: CASSSTPGQGAFEQYF. CDR3 nucleotides: TGTGCCAGCAGTTCGACCCCGGGACAGGGGGCATTCGAGCAGTACTTC.

This clonotype has only a few counts. The chain couples TRBV7-9 to TRBJ2-3; D gene ambiguous. The V gene lost 1 base and the J gene lost 10 bases, with 9 bases spanning the gap. The germline gives CDR1 SEHNR, CDR2 FQNEAQ (reference sequence). The CDR3 loop spans 12 amino acids. The CDR3 DNA reads TGTGCCAGCAGCTTAGGGGAAGCTTCGCAGTATTTT. Translation: CASSLGEASQYF.

This clonotype was seen a handful of times. This sequence joins TRBV30 and TRBJ1-1; 7 positions match TRBD1. Trimming at V came to 4 bases and at J to 1 base, leaving 3 bases not matched to a gene. CDR1 is GTSNPN, CDR2 SVGIG, per germline (reference sequence). This CDR3 is built from 13 residues. CDR3 in DNA: TGTGCCTGGAAAGGACAGGCGAACACTGAAGCTTTCTTT. This translates into CAWKGQANTEAFF. The whole variable domain, filled in from reference TRBV30 and TRBJ1-1, reads SQTIHQWPATLVQPVGSPLSLECTVEGTSNPNLYWYRQAAGRGLQLLFYSVGIGQISSEVPQNLSASRPQDRQFILSSKKLLLSDSGFYLCAWKGQANTEAFFGQGTRLTVV.

In this sample, this clonotype turned up a few times. The chain employs TRBV6-1 and TRBJ2-3; 7 nucleotides match TRBD1. The CDR3 sequence is 13 residues long. V trimming: 6 bases; J trimming: 2 bases; junction bases outside the gene matches: 2. Germline V gives CDR1 MNHNS, CDR2 SASEGT. The CDR3 nucleotides read TGTGCCAGCAGGGACAGGACCACAGATACGCAGTATTTT. It codes for CASRDRTTDTQYF.

This clonotype appeared many times. The gene calls are TRBV14 and TRBJ2-1, with no clear D. CDR1 and CDR2 from the germline V gene are SGHDN and FVKESK. Trimming took 2 bases from V and 7 from J, leaving 21 bases between them. CDR3 size: 17 residues. The DNA of the CDR3 is TGTGCCAGCAGCCAACTAGGATCGTCTAGATCTGAGAATGAGCAGTTCTTC. Translation: CASSQLGSSRSENEQFF. Based on the CDR3 plus reference TRBV14 and TRBJ2-1, the full variable domain is EAGVTQFPSHSVIEKGQTVTLRCDPISGHDNLYWYRRVMGKEIKFLLHFVKESKQDESGMPNNRFLAERTGGTYSTLKVQPAELEDSGVYFCASSQLGSSRSENEQFFGPGTRLTVL.

In this sample, this clonotype is medium-sized. This rearrangement joins TRBV4-1 to TRBJ1-2, with TRBD1 matching over 8 bases. Trimming cost V 0 bases and J 6 bases; bases outside gene matches: 12. Germline CDR1 MGHRA, CDR2 YSYEKL. The CDR3 is made up of 17 amino acids. The CDR3 loop reads CASSQDIQGAQMDGYTF. CDR3 DNA: TGCGCCAGCAGCCAAGACATCCAGGGGGCGCAGATGGATGGCTACACCTTC.

The CDR3 region has the DNA TGTGCCATCACTGGCGGGAGCACAGATACGCAGTATTTT. It translates to CAITGGSTDTQYF. The chain combines TRBV10-3 with TRBJ2-3; maybe TRBD2 (5 bases). The CDR3 totals 13 residues. Germline CDR1 reads ENHRY; CDR2 reads SYGVKD. Trimming stripped 7 bases from V and 0 bases from J, with 8 bases between.